This T cell receptor beta chain derives from a study of CD8 T cell repertoires and HIV-1 epitope variants. This clone was detected ten times or more. Profiled with immunoSEQ multiplex PCR; TCRdb holds only in-frame clones, not every one. The repertoire holds under 100,000 clones, roughly four fifths seen once, with 20% to 30% in the top ten. This CDR3 is built from 15 residues. Trimming cost V 2 bases and J 9 bases; bases outside gene matches: 7. Per germline, CDR1 MNHEY and CDR2 SMNVEV (reference sequence). Sequenced sample: uncultured baseline CD8+ T cells from peripheral blood mononuclear cells (PBMCs). This TCR was sampled from a male donor with HIV. The gene calls are TRBV27 and TRBJ2-1, with 10 bases identical to TRBD2. CDR3 region: CASSLASGGAVEQFF. In DNA form, the CDR3 reads TGTGCCAGCAGTTTAGCCAGCGGGGGGGCCGTTGAGCAGTTCTTC.